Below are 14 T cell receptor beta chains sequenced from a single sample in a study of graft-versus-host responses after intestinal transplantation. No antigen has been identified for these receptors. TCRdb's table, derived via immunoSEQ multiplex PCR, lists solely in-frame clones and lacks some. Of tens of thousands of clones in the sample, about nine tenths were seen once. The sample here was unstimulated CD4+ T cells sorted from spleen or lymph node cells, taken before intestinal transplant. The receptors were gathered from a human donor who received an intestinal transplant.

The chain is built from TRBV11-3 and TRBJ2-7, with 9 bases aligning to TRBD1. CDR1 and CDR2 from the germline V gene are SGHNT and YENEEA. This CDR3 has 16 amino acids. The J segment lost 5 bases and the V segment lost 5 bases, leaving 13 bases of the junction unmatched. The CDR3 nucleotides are TGTGCCAGCAGCGGGAGACTCACAGGGGGCTACGACGAGCAGTACTTC. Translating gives CASSGRLTGGYDEQYF.

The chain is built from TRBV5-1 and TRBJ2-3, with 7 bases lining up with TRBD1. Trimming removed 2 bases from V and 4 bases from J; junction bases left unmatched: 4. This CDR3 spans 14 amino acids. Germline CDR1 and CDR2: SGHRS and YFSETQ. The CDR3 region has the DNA TGCGCCAGCAGCTTCGGGACAGAAGCAGATACGCAGTATTTT. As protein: CASSFGTEADTQYF.

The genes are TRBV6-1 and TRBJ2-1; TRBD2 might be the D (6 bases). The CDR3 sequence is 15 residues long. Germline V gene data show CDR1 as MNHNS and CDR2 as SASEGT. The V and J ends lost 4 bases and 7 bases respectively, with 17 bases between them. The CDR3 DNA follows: TGTGCCAGCAGTGGCACCGGGGGTGGATGGAATGAGCAGTTCTTC. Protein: CASSGTGGGWNEQFF.

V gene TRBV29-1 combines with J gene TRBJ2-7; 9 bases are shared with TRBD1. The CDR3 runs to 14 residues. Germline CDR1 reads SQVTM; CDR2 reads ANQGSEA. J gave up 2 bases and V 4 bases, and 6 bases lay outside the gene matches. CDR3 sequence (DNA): TGCAGCGTTGTACAGGGGGCGATGGCCTACGAGCAGTACTTC. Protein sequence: CSVVQGAMAYEQYF.

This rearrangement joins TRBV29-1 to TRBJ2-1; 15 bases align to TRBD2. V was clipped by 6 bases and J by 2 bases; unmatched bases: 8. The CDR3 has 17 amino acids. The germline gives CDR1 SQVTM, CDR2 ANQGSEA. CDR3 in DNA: TGCAGCGTCTCGGGACTAGCGGGGGGAAGAACCTACAATGAGCAGTTCTTC. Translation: CSVSGLAGGRTYNEQFF.

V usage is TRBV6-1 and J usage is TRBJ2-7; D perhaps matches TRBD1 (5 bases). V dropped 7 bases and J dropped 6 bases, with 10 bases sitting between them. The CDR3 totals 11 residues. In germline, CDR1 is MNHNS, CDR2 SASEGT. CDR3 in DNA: TGTGCCAGCACAGGGTGGGGCGAGCAGTACTTC. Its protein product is CASTGWGEQYF.

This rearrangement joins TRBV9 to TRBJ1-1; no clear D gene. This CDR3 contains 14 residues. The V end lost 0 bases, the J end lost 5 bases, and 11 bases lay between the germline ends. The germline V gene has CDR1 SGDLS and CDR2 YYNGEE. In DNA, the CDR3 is TGTGCCAGCAGCGTAGCTACGGAGGCAACTGAAGCTTTCTTT. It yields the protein CASSVATEATEAFF. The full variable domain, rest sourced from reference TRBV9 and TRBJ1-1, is DSGVTQTPKHLITATGQRVTLRCSPRSGDLSVYWYQQSLDQGLQFLIQYYNGEERAKGNILERFSAQQFPDLHSELNLSSLELGDSALYFCASSVATEATEAFFGQGTRLTVV.

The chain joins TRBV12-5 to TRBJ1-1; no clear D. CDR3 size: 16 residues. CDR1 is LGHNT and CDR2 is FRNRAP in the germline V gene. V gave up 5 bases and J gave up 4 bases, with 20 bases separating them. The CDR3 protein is CASGASAGVGSTEAFF. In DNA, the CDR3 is TGTGCTAGTGGTGCCTCTGCCGGGGTGGGGAGCACTGAAGCTTTCTTT.

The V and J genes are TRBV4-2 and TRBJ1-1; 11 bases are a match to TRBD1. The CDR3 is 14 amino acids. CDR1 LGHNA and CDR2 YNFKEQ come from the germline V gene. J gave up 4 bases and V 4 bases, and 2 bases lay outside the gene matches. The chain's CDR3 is CASSPGTGGTEAFF. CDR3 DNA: TGTGCCAGCAGCCCAGGGACAGGGGGCACTGAAGCTTTCTTT.

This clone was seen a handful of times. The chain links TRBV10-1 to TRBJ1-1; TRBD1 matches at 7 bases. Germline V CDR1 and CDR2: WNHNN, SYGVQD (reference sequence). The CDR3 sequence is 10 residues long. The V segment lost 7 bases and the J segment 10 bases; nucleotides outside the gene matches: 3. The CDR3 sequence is CASIRQGAFF. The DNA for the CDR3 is TGCGCCAGCATAAGACAGGGAGCTTTCTTT.

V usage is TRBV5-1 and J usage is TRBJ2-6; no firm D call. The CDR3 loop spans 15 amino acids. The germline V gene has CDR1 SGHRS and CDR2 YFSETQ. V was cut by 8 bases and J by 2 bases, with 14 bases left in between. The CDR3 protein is CASARVEAGANVLTF. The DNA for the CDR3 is TGCGCCAGTGCCCGGGTCGAGGCTGGGGCCAACGTCCTGACTTTC.

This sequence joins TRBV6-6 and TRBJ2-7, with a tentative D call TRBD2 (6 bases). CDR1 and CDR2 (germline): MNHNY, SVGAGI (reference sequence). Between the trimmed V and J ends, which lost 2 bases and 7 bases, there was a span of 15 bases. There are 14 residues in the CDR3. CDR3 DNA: TGTGCCAGCAGTTACGTCGGAGGGCCTGAAGAGCAGTACTTC. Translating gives CASSYVGGPEEQYF.

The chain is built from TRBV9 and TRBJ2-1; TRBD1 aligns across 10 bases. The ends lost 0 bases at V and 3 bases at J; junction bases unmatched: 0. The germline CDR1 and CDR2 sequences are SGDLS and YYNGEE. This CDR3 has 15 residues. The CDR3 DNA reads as TGTGCCAGCAGCGTAGGGACAGGGGGCTACAATGAGCAGTTCTTC. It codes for CASSVGTGGYNEQFF.

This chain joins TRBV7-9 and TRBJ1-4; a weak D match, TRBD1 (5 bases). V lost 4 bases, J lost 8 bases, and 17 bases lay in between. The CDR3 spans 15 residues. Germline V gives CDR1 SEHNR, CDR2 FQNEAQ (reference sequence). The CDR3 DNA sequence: TGTGCCAGCAGCTCTCAGGGTGAGATTGGAGAAAAACTGTTTTTT. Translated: CASSSQGEIGEKLFF. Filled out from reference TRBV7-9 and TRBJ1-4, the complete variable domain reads DTGVSQNPRHKITKRGQNVTFRCDPISEHNRLYWYRQTLGQGPEFLTYFQNEAQLEKSRLLSDRFSAERPKGSFSTLEIQRTEQGDSAMYLCASSSQGEIGEKLFFGSGTQLSVL.